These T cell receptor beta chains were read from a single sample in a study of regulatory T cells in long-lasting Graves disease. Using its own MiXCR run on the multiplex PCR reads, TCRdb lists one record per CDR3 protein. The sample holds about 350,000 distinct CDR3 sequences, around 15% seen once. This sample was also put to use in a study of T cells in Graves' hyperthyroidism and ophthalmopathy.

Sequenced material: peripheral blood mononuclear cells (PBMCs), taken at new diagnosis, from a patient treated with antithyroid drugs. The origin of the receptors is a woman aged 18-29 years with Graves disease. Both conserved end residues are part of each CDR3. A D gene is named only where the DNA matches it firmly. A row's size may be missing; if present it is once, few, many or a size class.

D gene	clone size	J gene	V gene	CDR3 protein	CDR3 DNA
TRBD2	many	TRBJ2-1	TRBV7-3	CASSLRGSGGSISEQFF	TGTGCCAGCAGCTTACGGGGTAGCGGGGGATCGATCAGTGAGCAGTTCTTC
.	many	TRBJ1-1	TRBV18	CASSPPGLDTEAFF	TGTGCCAGCTCACCACCTGGCCTTGACACTGAAGCTTTCTTT
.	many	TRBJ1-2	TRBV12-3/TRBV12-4	CASSLKVEGGSYTF	TGTGCCAGCAGTTTAAAGGTCGAGGGCGGGAGCTACACCTTC
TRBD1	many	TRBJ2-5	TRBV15	CATSRDDRGFWETQYF	TGTGCCACCAGCAGAGATGACAGGGGTTTTTGGGAGACCCAGTACTTC
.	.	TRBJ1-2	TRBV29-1	CSVEAGGPRGYGYTF	TGCAGCGTTGAGGCGGGGGGGCCCAGGGGCTATGGCTACACCTTC
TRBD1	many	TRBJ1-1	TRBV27	CASSLSQGANTEAFF	TGTGCCAGCAGTTTATCCCAGGGGGCGAACACTGAAGCTTTCTTT
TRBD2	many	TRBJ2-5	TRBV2	CASSEGLAVQETQYF	TGTGCCAGCAGTGAAGGGCTAGCGGTTCAAGAGACCCAGTACTTC
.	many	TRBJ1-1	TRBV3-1	CASSQGTVGAFF	TGTGCCAGCAGCCAAGGGACGGTCGGAGCTTTCTTT
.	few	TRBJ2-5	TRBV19	CASSWGGGGKTQYF	TGTGCCAGTAGCTGGGGCGGAGGAGGGAAGACCCAGTACTTC
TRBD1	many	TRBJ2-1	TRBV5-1	CASRGTGVVNEQFF	TGCGCCAGCAGAGGGACAGGGGTCGTCAATGAGCAGTTCTTC
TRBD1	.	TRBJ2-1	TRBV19	CASSRTGTGANNEQFF	TGTGCCAGTAGTCGAACCGGGACAGGGGCAAACAATGAGCAGTTCTTC
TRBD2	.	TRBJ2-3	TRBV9	CASSRSGGLTDTQYF	TGTGCCAGCAGTCGAAGCGGGGGATTAACAGATACGCAGTATTTT
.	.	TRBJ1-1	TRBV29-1	CSVSHRGAMTEAFF	TGCAGCGTCAGTCATAGAGGGGCGATGACTGAAGCTTTCTTT
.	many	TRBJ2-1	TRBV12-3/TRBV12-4	CASSYLSSYNEQFF	TGTGCCAGCAGTTATTTGAGCTCCTACAATGAGCAGTTCTTC
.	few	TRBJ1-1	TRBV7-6	CASSLGWKGNTEAFF	TGTGCCAGCAGCTTAGGGTGGAAGGGTAACACTGAAGCTTTCTTT
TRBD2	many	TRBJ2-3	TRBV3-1	CASSQDSGLTDTQYF	TGTGCCAGCAGCCAAGATAGCGGGCTCACAGATACGCAGTATTTT
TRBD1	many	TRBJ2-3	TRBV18	CASSPRTGMFTDTQYF	TGTGCCAGCTCACCCCGGACAGGGATGTTTACAGATACGCAGTATTTT
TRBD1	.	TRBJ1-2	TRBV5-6	CASSWGTGEGYGYTF	TGTGCCAGCAGCTGGGGGACAGGGGAAGGATATGGCTACACCTTC
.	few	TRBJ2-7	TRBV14	CASSRLGEIYEQYF	TGTGCCAGCAGTCGACTAGGGGAGATCTACGAGCAGTACTTC
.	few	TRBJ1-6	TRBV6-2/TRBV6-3	CASSYSIWGGSPLHF	TGTGCCAGCAGTTACTCGATCTGGGGAGGTTCACCCCTCCACTTT
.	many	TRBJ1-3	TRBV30	CAWRTGAHSGNTIYF	TGTGCCTGGAGAACAGGCGCCCACTCTGGAAACACCATATATTTT
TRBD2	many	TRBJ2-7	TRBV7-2	CASSLQTSGGDEQYF	TGTGCCAGCAGCCTACAGACTAGCGGGGGAGACGAGCAGTACTTC
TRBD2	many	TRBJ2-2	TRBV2	CASSEVRLAANTGELFF	TGTGCCAGCAGTGAAGTTAGACTAGCGGCCAACACCGGGGAGCTGTTTTTT
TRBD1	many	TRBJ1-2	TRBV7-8	CASSLAETGRGGYTF	TGTGCCAGCAGCTTAGCGGAGACAGGGCGCGGTGGCTACACCTTC
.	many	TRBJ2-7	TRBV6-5	CASSYHTGTGVPEQYF	TGTGCCAGCAGTTACCACACCGGGACGGGGGTTCCCGAGCAGTACTTC
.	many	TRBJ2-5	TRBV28	CASSFGFRGQETQYF	TGTGCCAGCAGTTTCGGGTTTCGGGGGCAAGAGACCCAGTACTTC
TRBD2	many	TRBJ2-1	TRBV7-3	CASSLTGGLAPLNEQFF	TGTGCCAGCAGCTTAACGGGGGGACTAGCCCCTCTCAATGAGCAGTTCTTC
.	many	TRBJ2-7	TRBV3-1	CASSQARLATYEQYF	TGTGCCAGCAGCCAAGCCCGGCTAGCGACCTACGAGCAGTACTTC
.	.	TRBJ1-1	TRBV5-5	CASRMDGDEAFF	TGTGCCAGCAGGATGGACGGGGATGAAGCTTTCTTT
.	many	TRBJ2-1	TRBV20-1	CSARGALADHPSPALGLF	TGCAGTGCTAGAGGCGCGCTTGCGGACCACCCGAGCCCCGCACTAGGTCTCTTC
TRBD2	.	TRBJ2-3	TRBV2	CASSLLAGATEDTQYF	TGTGCCAGCAGTCTATTAGCGGGAGCGACGGAAGATACGCAGTATTTT
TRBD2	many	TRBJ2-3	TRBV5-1	CASSRLAGEGDTQYF	TGCGCCAGCAGCCGCTTAGCGGGAGAGGGGGATACGCAGTATTTT
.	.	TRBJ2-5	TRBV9	CASSGGSSQETQYF	TGTGCCAGCAGCGGAGGGTCATCGCAAGAGACCCAGTACTTC
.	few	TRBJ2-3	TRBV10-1	CASSEIYTDTQYF	TGCGCCAGCAGTGAGATTTACACAGATACGCAGTATTTT
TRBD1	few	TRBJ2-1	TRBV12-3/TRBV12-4	CASSFGQGVVEQFF	TGTGCCAGCAGTTTTGGACAGGGGGTCGTTGAGCAGTTCTTC
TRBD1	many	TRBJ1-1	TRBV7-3	CASSPRQGAEAFF	TGTGCCAGCAGCCCCCGACAGGGGGCTGAAGCTTTCTTT
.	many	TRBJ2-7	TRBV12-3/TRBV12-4	CASSVLGVVYEQYF	TGTGCCAGCAGTGTCCTAGGGGTTGTCTACGAGCAGTACTTC
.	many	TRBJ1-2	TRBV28	CASSWTEIYYGYTF	TGTGCCAGCAGTTGGACGGAAATATACTATGGCTACACCTTC